These 32 T cell receptor beta chains came from one sample sequenced in a study of regulatory T cells in long-lasting Graves disease. For TCR beta, libraries came from iRepertoire HTBI primers and Arm-PCR of CDR3 regions. TCRdb passed the multiplex PCR reads through MiXCR, listing each CDR3 protein once. The data show 550,000 or so distinct CDR3 sequences, more than 10% seen once. Time point reported: newly diagnosed GD, antithyroid drugs for less than 3 months. Making the TCR library involved RNA that had been extracted from PBMCs. The sample was also linked to a second study, of T cells in Graves' hyperthyroidism and ophthalmopathy.

Here the sequenced sample was peripheral blood mononuclear cells (PBMCs), taken at new diagnosis, from a patient treated with antithyroid drugs. The receptors stem from a woman aged 25 to 45 with Graves disease.

There are a few counts of this clonotype. The chain has TRBV5-4 and TRBJ2-1, with D tentatively TRBD1 (5 bases). The V gene's germline CDR1 is SGHNT and CDR2 YYREEE (reference sequence). The CDR3 is made up of 15 amino acids. V lost 4 bases and J lost 6, with 17 bases in between. The DNA of the CDR3 is TGTGCCAGCAGCCGGTCTGGGGCGAAGGGCAATGAGCAGTTCTTC. This translates into CASSRSGAKGNEQFF.

This clonotype showed up many times. CDR3 nucleotide sequence: TGTGCCAGCACCTTCGTGGGACTAGATATCGATGAGCAGTTCTTC. It codes for CASTFVGLDIDEQFF. The genes are TRBV12-3 or TRBV12-4 and TRBJ2-1; TRBD2 matches 8 bases. The J segment lost 8 bases and the V segment lost 7 bases, leaving 13 bases of the junction unmatched. The CDR3 spans 15 residues.

The chain couples TRBV3-1 to TRBJ2-1, with D possibly being TRBD1 (6 bases). This CDR3 contains 16 residues. The V gene lost 4 bases and the J gene lost 1 base, with 14 bases spanning the gap. The germline gives CDR1 LGHDT, CDR2 YNNKEL (reference sequence). The CDR3 bases are TGTGCCAGCAGCCTAAGGGTGGGGGCGTCCTACAATGAGCAGTTCTTC. This codes for CASSLRVGASYNEQFF.

Ten or more counts support this clonotype. The chain is built from TRBV19 and TRBJ2-1; 12 positions match TRBD2. V lost 6 bases to trimming and J lost 4 bases; unmatched junction nucleotides: 10. The CDR3 is made up of 17 amino acids. CDR1 is LNHDA, CDR2 SQIVND, per germline (reference sequence). CDR3 protein: CASRGRTSGTSYNEQFF. The CDR3 bases are TGTGCCAGTAGGGGAAGGACTAGCGGGACTTCTTACAATGAGCAGTTCTTC.

This clonotype was picked up many times. J is TRBJ2-5 and V is TRBV2; TRBD1 might be the D (6 bases). The CDR3 covers 14 residues. Germline V CDR1 and CDR2: SNHLY, FYNNEI. Trimming cost V 4 bases and J 5 bases, with 14 bases left between them. CDR3 protein: CASSAFTQGETQYF. CDR3 bases: TGTGCCAGCAGTGCCTTCACCCAGGGGGAGACCCAGTACTTC.

To note about this clonotype: A much larger clone differs from this one at a single base, so this may be a read error. The chain has TRBV20-1 and TRBJ2-5; 16 bases fit TRBD2. CDR3 size: 16 residues. Germline V gives CDR1 DFQATT, CDR2 SNEGSKA (reference sequence). The chain's CDR3 is CNAPGLAGGLGETQYF. The CDR3, as DNA: TGCAATGCTCCGGGACTAGCGGGAGGGTTGGGAGAGACCCAGTACTTC.

This clonotype was recorded many times. V and J are TRBV27 and TRBJ2-1; D gene unclear. The CDR3 is 16 residues long. With 5 bases removed from V and 0 bases from J, the gap between germline ends came to 14 bases. The V gene's germline CDR1 is MNHEY and CDR2 SMNVEV (reference sequence). CDR3: CASSGQPGASYNEQFF. As DNA, the CDR3 is TGTGCCAGCAGTGGCCAACCAGGAGCCTCCTACAATGAGCAGTTCTTC.

In its sample, this clonotype was seen many times. This chain connects TRBV3-1 to TRBJ2-1; 11 bases match TRBD2. The length of the CDR3 is 20 residues. From germline, CDR1 is LGHDT and CDR2 YNNKEL (reference sequence). V lost 0 bases, J lost 0 bases, and 10 bases stayed unmatched. This chain's CDR3 is CASSQDGTSGASLSYNEQFF. DNA of the CDR3: TGTGCCAGCAGCCAAGATGGGACTAGCGGAGCTTCCCTCTCCTACAATGAGCAGTTCTTC.

The sample holds many counts of this clonotype. V is TRBV6-2 or TRBV6-3 and J is TRBJ2-3; 7 positions agree with TRBD1. J lost 3 bases, V lost 5 bases, and 8 bases had no gene match. CDR1 and CDR2 (germline): MNHEY, SVGEGT. CDR3 size: 15 residues. The CDR3 sequence: CASSEDPGQTDTQYF. The CDR3 DNA follows: TGTGCCAGCAGTGAAGACCCGGGACAGACAGATACGCAGTATTTT.

This chain joins TRBV11-2 and TRBJ1-1, with a tentative D call TRBD1 (6 bases). CDR3 length: 15 amino acids. CDR1 and CDR2 from the germline V gene are SGHAT and FQNNGV. Trimming left V 5 bases short and J 1 base short, with 14 bases between. The DNA of the CDR3 is TGTGCCAGCAGCCCATGGGGACAAACGAACACTGAAGCTTTCTTT. Translation: CASSPWGQTNTEAFF.

This clonotype has ten or more counts. This chain joins TRBV7-2 and TRBJ2-7; 9 bases are a match to TRBD2. Germline V gene data show CDR1 as SGHTA and CDR2 as FQGNSA. The CDR3 is 18 amino acids. The ends lost 5 bases at V and 0 bases at J; junction bases unmatched: 14. Here the CDR3 reads CASSLLAGQPPISYEQYF. CDR3 DNA: TGTGCCAGCAGCCTGCTAGCGGGACAACCACCGATCTCCTACGAGCAGTACTTC.

This clonotype was counted at least ten times. This chain uses TRBV27 with TRBJ2-1, with 10 bases lining up with TRBD2. Germline CDR1 and CDR2: MNHEY and SMNVEV (reference sequence). Trimming at V came to 5 bases and at J to 4 bases, leaving 8 bases not matched to a gene. The CDR3 loop spans 16 amino acids. The CDR3 reads CASSLDSSGSYNEQFF. CDR3 sequence (DNA): TGTGCCAGCAGTCTCGACTCTAGCGGGAGTTACAATGAGCAGTTCTTC.

This clonotype was detected ten times or more. This chain joins TRBV20-1 and TRBJ1-6; 9 nucleotides match TRBD1. Germline trimming cut 3 bases from V and 7 bases from J; bases unmatched to any gene: 4. Germline-derived CDR1 and CDR2 are DFQATT and SNEGSKA (reference sequence). The CDR3 has 14 amino acids. CDR3 nucleotide sequence: TGCAGTGCTAGCCTGACAGGGGGAAATTCACCCCTCCACTTT. Protein product: CSASLTGGNSPLHF.

This clonotype was seen more than once but under ten times. The chain has TRBV10-3 and TRBJ2-1; TRBD2 matches 9 bases. The CDR3 spans 14 residues. The junction had 2 bases not matched to a gene; V was cut back by 6 bases and J by 2 bases. In germline, CDR1 is ENHRY, CDR2 SYGVKD. The DNA for the CDR3 is TGTGCCATCAGGGGCGGGAGGGCCTACAATGAGCAGTTCTTC. The encoded protein is CAIRGGRAYNEQFF.

This clonotype was counted ten times or more. The chain carries TRBV30 and TRBJ1-1, with D uncertain. The CDR3 runs to 13 residues. CDR1 GTSNPN and CDR2 SVGIG come from the germline V gene (reference sequence). Trimming pared 1 base from V and 0 bases from J, leaving 6 bases between. The CDR3 protein is CAWSGQMNTEAFF. CDR3 nucleotide sequence: TGTGCCTGGAGTGGGCAGATGAACACTGAAGCTTTCTTT.

This clonotype was seen repeatedly, ten times or more. J is TRBJ2-7 and V is TRBV20-1; TRBD1 matches at 10 bases. The CDR3 is made up of 14 amino acids. Germline V lookup: CDR1 DFQATT, CDR2 SNEGSKA (reference sequence). The trim removed 5 bases at V and 1 base at J, leaving 5 bases unmatched. The CDR3 sequence is CSAYPDRGSYEQYF. The CDR3 DNA sequence: TGCAGTGCTTACCCGGACAGGGGGTCCTACGAGCAGTACTTC.

The chain is built from TRBV28 and TRBJ1-2; 9 bases fit TRBD1. There are 14 residues in the CDR3. The V gene end was trimmed by 5 bases and the J gene end by 7 bases; junction bases not matched to a gene: 8. Looked up from germline, CDR1 is MDHEN and CDR2 is SYDVKM. The DNA for the CDR3 is TGTGCCAGCAGTGTAGTGACAGGGGGTGGTGGCTACACCTTC. Translation gives CASSVVTGGGGYTF.

This clonotype was seen a handful of times. The rearrangement links TRBV20-1 to TRBJ1-1, with TRBD1 matching over 8 bases. Germline CDR1 reads DFQATT; CDR2 reads SNEGSKA (reference sequence). The CDR3 is 19 amino acids. V shed 0 bases, J shed 3 bases, and the junction held 18 bases outside the gene matches. CDR3 sequence (DNA): TGCAGTGCTAGAGATCCCACGGACCTCTTCAGGGGGCTTGACACTGAAGCTTTCTTT. Its protein is CSARDPTDLFRGLDTEAFF.

This clonotype was counted ten times or more. The genes are TRBV7-2 and TRBJ2-2; TRBD2 matches 7 bases. Germline V gene data show CDR1 as SGHTA and CDR2 as FQGNSA. The V and J ends lost 5 bases and 6 bases, in that order; junction bases with no gene match: 9. The CDR3 is 15 residues long. Here the CDR3 reads CASSRGLVFPGELFF. The CDR3 DNA is TGTGCCAGCAGCCGAGGACTAGTTTTCCCCGGGGAGCTGTTTTTT.

This clonotype appeared many times. The V gene is TRBV2, the J gene TRBJ2-7, with D hard to call. CDR3 size: 15 residues. In germline, CDR1 is SNHLY, CDR2 FYNNEI. Trimming took 7 bases from V and 0 from J, leaving 16 bases between them. The CDR3 nucleotides read TGTGCCAGCACTCAGAGGAGTTTCGGCTCCTACGAGCAGTACTTC. Its protein is CASTQRSFGSYEQYF.

This clonotype was seen a few times. The chain couples TRBV5-1 to TRBJ2-3, with a tentative D call TRBD1 (6 bases). Between the trimmed V and J ends, which lost 4 bases and 1 base, there was a span of 10 bases. The germline CDR1 and CDR2 sequences are SGHRS and YFSETQ. The CDR3 totals 14 residues. The DNA of the CDR3 is TGCGCCAGCAGCCCCGACAGGCGCACAGATACGCAGTATTTT. Translation gives CASSPDRRTDTQYF.

The rearrangement joins TRBV20-1 to TRBJ2-3; 11 positions agree with TRBD2. With 6 bases clipped from V and 4 bases from J, the junction kept 15 bases outside the gene matches. Germline loops: CDR1 DFQATT, CDR2 SNEGSKA (reference sequence). This CDR3 spans 17 amino acids. CDR3 sequence reads: CSAPAGIAGGYSDTQYF. CDR3 nucleotide sequence: TGCAGTGCCCCCGCAGGGATAGCGGGAGGGTACTCAGATACGCAGTATTTT.

In its sample, this clonotype was seen many times. This chain links TRBV3-1 with TRBJ1-1, with TRBD1 matching 10 bases. CDR1 LGHDT and CDR2 YNNKEL come from the germline V gene (reference sequence). V lost 6 bases and J lost 10; bases outside the gene matches: 11. This CDR3 is built from 14 residues. The CDR3 loop reads CASRRTGTGVRAFF. The CDR3 bases are TGTGCCAGCAGGCGGACCGGGACAGGGGTTAGAGCTTTCTTT.

Many counts were recorded for this clonotype. The chain couples TRBV24-1 to TRBJ2-1; D is undetermined. The CDR3 extends over 13 amino acids. The V gene lost 3 bases and the J gene lost 6 bases, with 8 bases spanning the gap. Germline CDR1 and CDR2: KGHDR and SFDVKD. Here the CDR3 DNA reads TGTGCCACCAGTGATCAGGACGGCAATGAGCAGTTCTTC. It yields the protein CATSDQDGNEQFF.

This clonotype was recorded a few times. The chain combines TRBV14 with TRBJ2-7; D uncertain. V was trimmed by 1 base and J by 2 bases, leaving 9 bases between them. This CDR3 comprises 14 residues. Germline CDR1 reads SGHDN; CDR2 reads FVKESK. The CDR3 loop is CASSQGTDPYEQYF. CDR3 nucleotide sequence: TGTGCCAGCAGCCAAGGGACGGATCCCTACGAGCAGTACTTC.

This clonotype has a count of ten or more. The V gene is TRBV5-1, the J gene TRBJ1-1, with TRBD1 as a possible D gene (5 bases). Trimming removed 2 bases at V and 4 bases at J, with 15 bases between. The CDR3 loop spans 15 amino acids. The germline CDR1 and CDR2 sequences are SGHRS and YFSETQ. The CDR3 loop reads CASSFNPQRGTEAFF. CDR3 DNA: TGCGCCAGCAGCTTCAACCCACAAAGGGGCACTGAAGCTTTCTTT.

The chain recombines TRBV19 with TRBJ2-1, with TRBD1 identical over 7 bases. Germline values: CDR1 LNHDA, CDR2 SQIVND (reference sequence). This CDR3 contains 13 residues. V lost 5 bases and J lost 7; bases outside the gene matches: 5. The CDR3 DNA reads as TGTGCCAGTAGTCAGGGGGTTTGGAATGAGCAGTTCTTC. It translates to CASSQGVWNEQFF.

This clonotype was found a few times. This chain joins TRBV20-1 and TRBJ2-7; maybe TRBD2 (7 bases). CDR3 length: 14 residues. V dropped 2 bases and J dropped 7 bases, with 18 bases sitting between them. Germline values: CDR1 DFQATT, CDR2 SNEGSKA (reference sequence). The CDR3 nucleotides read TGCAGTGCTAGACTGATGGCGGGGGCAACGGAGCAGTACTTC. Translating it yields CSARLMAGATEQYF.

This clonotype turned up a few times. The J gene is TRBJ2-2, the V gene TRBV10-3, with D maybe TRBD2 (6 bases). V gave up 4 bases and J gave up 4 bases, with 13 bases separating them. The CDR3 spans 15 residues. Germline loops: CDR1 ENHRY, CDR2 SYGVKD. CDR3 sequence (DNA): TGTGCCATCAGTGGGGGAGGACTTAGCACCGGGGAGCTGTTTTTT. This translates into CAISGGGLSTGELFF.

The CDR3 nucleotides are TGCAGTGCTAGTCCCCCCGCGCGACAGGGAGGGTTAGCGTTCAGCACAGATACGCAGTATTTT. It codes for CSASPPARQGGLAFSTDTQYF. This sequence joins TRBV20-1 and TRBJ2-3, with D possibly called TRBD1 or TRBD2 (7 bases each). The CDR3 runs 21 residues. The germline V gene encodes CDR1 DFQATT and CDR2 SNEGSKA (reference sequence). The V and J ends lost 3 bases and 0 bases respectively, with 31 bases between them.

J is TRBJ2-5 and V is TRBV4-3, with D perhaps matching TRBD2 (5 bases). The CDR3 consists of 13 residues. The germline V and J ends were trimmed by 1 base and 11 bases, with 14 bases remaining between them. Looked up from germline, CDR1 is LGHNA and CDR2 is YSLEER. CDR3 protein: CASSQATGWEQYF. DNA of the CDR3: TGCGCCAGCAGCCAAGCGACGGGTTGGGAGCAGTACTTC.

This chain uses TRBV27 with TRBJ2-7, with 8 bases matching TRBD2. The V gene's germline CDR1 is MNHEY and CDR2 SMNVEV (reference sequence). V shed 6 bases and J 5 bases; nucleotides not matched to a gene: 15. The CDR3 totals 16 residues. CDR3 sequence: CASSLTRTSLRNEQYF. The DNA of the CDR3 is TGTGCCAGCAGCCTTACGCGGACTAGCCTCCGGAACGAGCAGTACTTC.